This entry features one TCR beta chain sequence. Here immunoSEQ multiplex PCR was the method, and the copy in TCRdb shows in-frame clones only, minus some. The profile covers around 220,000 clones, with over 80% appearing a single time and approximately 5.4% taken by the ten largest. The sample originates from a study of blood T cell repertoires in COVID-19. Germline loops: CDR1 LGHDT, CDR2 YNNKEL (reference sequence). The CDR3 contains 19 residues. V lost 0 bases to trimming and J lost 4 bases, with 24 bases between them. Material for sequencing was peripheral blood. The gene calls are TRBV3-1 (or the pseudogene TRBV3-2) and TRBJ1-2; D perhaps matches TRBD1 (5 bases). The sequence was obtained from a human donor in a cohort sampled during active COVID-19. The CDR3 spells CASSQDYPGVGRTSYGYTF. CDR3 nucleotide sequence: TGTGCCAGCAGCCAAGATTATCCGGGGGTCGGCAGGACTTCCTATGGCTACACCTTC.